Listed here are 30 T cell receptor beta chains from one sample, sequenced in a study of cytomegalovirus exposure and HLA in healthy donors. The PCR used 60 Vbeta and 13 Jbeta primers. Profiling relied on immunoSEQ multiplex PCR, and the TCRdb table lists in-frame clones only, not all of them. Of 120,000 or so clones listed, 77% are singletons. The source material was PBMCs. These receptors came from a man in his fifties in good health and CMV-seropositive.

The rearrangement joins TRBV7-2 to TRBJ2-1; D is perhaps TRBD1 (5 bases). CDR3 length: 14 residues. Trimming took off 1 base at V and 8 bases at J, with 12 bases between the two ends. Germline V gene lookup returns CDR1 SGHTA and CDR2 FQGNSA. CDR3 bases: TGTGCCAGCAGCTTAGTGGGCAGGGTCGATGAGCAGTTCTTC. It is translated as CASSLVGRVDEQFF. Looking up the rest from reference TRBV7-2 and TRBJ2-1 gives the full variable domain: GAGVSQSPSNKVTEKGKDVELRCDPISGHTALYWYRQSLGQGLEFLIYFQGNSAPDKSGLPSDRFSAERTGGSVSTLTIQRTQQEDSAVYLCASSLVGRVDEQFFGPGTRLTVL.

This chain links TRBV2 with TRBJ1-3; TRBD1 aligns across 7 bases. Losses at the gene ends were 6 bases for V and 4 bases for J; bases not matched to a gene: 18. Looked up from germline, CDR1 is SNHLY and CDR2 is FYNNEI. This CDR3 is 18 amino acids long. The CDR3 DNA reads TGTGCCAGCAGCCTTCGTTTTAATCGACAGGGTTCGGGAAACACCATATATTTT. Its translation: CASSLRFNRQGSGNTIYF.

J is TRBJ1-2 and V is TRBV18, with D uncertain. This CDR3 has 15 amino acids. The germline CDR1 and CDR2 sequences are KGHSH and LQKENI. The V gene lost 0 bases and the J gene lost 3 bases, with 11 bases spanning the gap. Here the CDR3 reads CASSPPNTAYYGYTF. Here the CDR3 DNA reads TGTGCCAGCTCACCACCTAATACAGCATACTATGGCTACACCTTC.

The chain couples TRBV27 to TRBJ2-5; D is undetermined. The length of the CDR3 is 12 residues. Germline-derived CDR1 and CDR2 are MNHEY and SMNVEV (reference sequence). Between the trimmed V and J ends, which lost 4 bases and 11 bases, there was a span of 14 bases. The CDR3: CASSSTPGEQYF. The CDR3 DNA follows: TGTGCCAGCAGTTCCACTCCGGGTGAGCAGTACTTC.

J is TRBJ1-1 and V is TRBV4-2; 8 nucleotides match TRBD1. This CDR3 region has 17 residues. V was pared by 1 base and J by 0 bases, with 7 bases of the junction left unmatched. Germline V lookup: CDR1 LGHNA, CDR2 YNFKEQ. Here the CDR3 DNA reads TGTGCCAGCAGCCAAGTCCTTCCGGACAGGGTGAACACTGAAGCTTTCTTT. Translated, it gives CASSQVLPDRVNTEAFF.

The chain uses TRBV9 and TRBJ1-2; D is perhaps TRBD1 (5 bases). Germline lookup yields CDR1 SGDLS and CDR2 YYNGEE. This CDR3 region has 13 residues. Trimming took 3 bases from V and 3 from J, leaving 9 bases between them. The CDR3, as DNA: TGTGCCAGCAGCGCCCCGGGGGACTATGGCTACACCTTC. This translates into CASSAPGDYGYTF.

The rearrangement uses TRBV5-4 and TRBJ2-2; D may be TRBD1 (6 bases). The V end lost 4 bases, the J end lost 4 bases, and 23 bases lay between the germline ends. This CDR3 spans 18 amino acids. Germline lookup yields CDR1 SGHNT and CDR2 YYREEE (reference sequence). For the CDR3, the DNA is TGTGCCAGCAGCCTGGACCCCTCCGGCAGGGGAGTCACCGGGGAGCTGTTTTTT. Encoded protein: CASSLDPSGRGVTGELFF.

This rearrangement joins TRBV4-3 to TRBJ2-1, with D perhaps matching TRBD2 (6 bases). Germline V gives CDR1 LGHNA, CDR2 YSLEER. V was shortened by 3 bases and J by 7 bases, with 22 bases between the two germline ends. The CDR3 totals 17 residues. DNA for the CDR3: TGCGCCAGCAGCCAGAACACCCGGGACTTCCCGCTTAATGAGCAGTTCTTC. Its translation: CASSQNTRDFPLNEQFF.

This clone was seen more than once but under ten times. The rearrangement uses TRBV7-9 and TRBJ1-1; no clear D. Germline values: CDR1 SEHNR, CDR2 FQNEAQ (reference sequence). V lost 5 bases and J 3 bases, leaving 13 bases between the germline ends. This CDR3 is built from 14 residues. CDR3 region: CASSPGLVDTEAFF. The CDR3, as DNA: TGTGCCAGCAGCCCCGGACTCGTCGACACTGAAGCTTTCTTT.

V usage is TRBV30 and J usage is TRBJ1-2; D gene ambiguous. Trimming pared 8 bases from V and 4 bases from J, leaving 8 bases between. CDR1 is GTSNPN, CDR2 SVGIG, per germline (reference sequence). This CDR3 spans 10 amino acids. The chain's CDR3 is CAAGLYGYTF. The CDR3 nucleotides are TGTGCCGCCGGACTCTATGGCTACACCTTC.

The chain recombines TRBV2 with TRBJ1-1, with 8 bases that match TRBD1. Germline assignment: CDR1 SNHLY and CDR2 FYNNEI. The trim removed 6 bases at V and 6 bases at J, leaving 9 bases unmatched. This CDR3 has 14 amino acids. CDR3 amino acids: CASSIQGEVAEAFF. CDR3 nucleotides: TGTGCCAGCAGCATACAGGGGGAAGTCGCTGAAGCTTTCTTT. Together with reference TRBV2 and TRBJ1-1, the CDR3 gives the full variable domain: EPEVTQTPSHQVTQMGQEVILRCVPISNHLYFYWYRQILGQKVEFLVSFYNNEISEKSEIFDDQFSVERPDGSNFTLKIRSTKLEDSAMYFCASSIQGEVAEAFFGQGTRLTVV.

The chain uses TRBV7-8 and TRBJ1-2; 7 positions match TRBD1. The CDR3 totals 18 residues. Germline V lookup: CDR1 SGHVS, CDR2 FQNEAQ. Trimming took 5 bases from V and 0 from J; bases not matched to a gene: 15. The CDR3 protein is CASSLLTGPSYTNYGYTF. In DNA form, the CDR3 reads TGTGCCAGCAGCCTTCTGACAGGGCCTTCGTATACTAACTATGGCTACACCTTC.

The chain uses TRBV11-2 and TRBJ1-1; the D gene is possibly TRBD1 (5 bases). The CDR3 consists of 15 residues. Germline V gives CDR1 SGHAT, CDR2 FQNNGV. Trimming removed 5 bases from V and 1 base from J, with 14 bases in between. The CDR3 DNA follows: TGTGCCAGCAGCCTGAAAACCGGGGGGAACACTGAAGCTTTCTTT. This encodes CASSLKTGGNTEAFF.

The genes are TRBV5-1 and TRBJ2-1; no clear D. The CDR3 runs to 11 residues. CDR1 is SGHRS, CDR2 YFSETQ, per germline. Trimming removed 7 bases at V and 4 bases at J, with 6 bases between. The CDR3 loop reads CASELYNEQFF. CDR3 sequence (DNA): TGCGCCAGCGAACTTTACAATGAGCAGTTCTTC.

In its sample, this clone was seen a few times. Distinct nucleotide sequences in the sample also encode this CDR3. The V and J genes are TRBV6-6 and TRBJ2-1, with 8 bases aligning to TRBD2. The CDR3 is made up of 15 amino acids. V was clipped by 6 bases and J by 14 bases; unmatched bases: 18. Germline CDR1 reads MNHNY; CDR2 reads SVGAGI (reference sequence). CDR3 region: CASSPLREGPRLEFF. CDR3 nucleotides: TGTGCCAGCAGCCCCCTTCGGGAGGGCCCTCGTTTGGAGTTCTTC.

The chain employs TRBV30 and TRBJ1-2; 9 nucleotides line up with TRBD1. Per the germline V gene, CDR1 is GTSNPN and CDR2 is SVGIG (reference sequence). This CDR3 comprises 12 residues. The trim removed 5 bases at V and 8 bases at J, leaving 6 bases unmatched. CDR3: CAWGGQGGGYTF. DNA of the CDR3: TGTGCCTGGGGGGGACAGGGAGGCGGCTACACCTTC.

This clone was observed once. The chain couples TRBV5-4 to TRBJ1-2, with D maybe TRBD1 (5 bases). V lost 4 bases and J 5 bases, leaving 27 bases between the germline ends. Looked up from germline, CDR1 is SGHNT and CDR2 is YYREEE (reference sequence). This CDR3 region has 18 residues. The CDR3 is CASSTRTGLSGGVYGYTF. CDR3 coding DNA: TGTGCCAGCAGCACTCGAACGGGGTTATCAGGAGGGGTATATGGCTACACCTTC. Looking up the rest from reference TRBV5-4 and TRBJ1-2 gives the full variable domain: ETGVTQSPTHLIKTRGQQVTLRCSSQSGHNTVSWYQQALGQGPQFIFQYYREEENGRGNFPPRFSGLQFPNYSSELNVNALELDDSALYLCASSTRTGLSGGVYGYTFGSGTRLTVV.

V usage is TRBV6-5 and J usage is TRBJ2-3; 9 nucleotides align to TRBD2. The CDR3 is made up of 16 amino acids. With 0 bases clipped from V and 2 bases from J, the junction kept 3 bases outside the gene matches. Germline V gives CDR1 MNHEY, CDR2 SVGAGI. The CDR3 loop reads CASSYSLAGITDTQYF. The CDR3 DNA reads as TGTGCCAGCAGTTACTCTCTAGCGGGGATCACAGATACGCAGTATTTT.

CDR3 region: CASSLEGAGDEKLFF. The CDR3 nucleotides read TGTGCCAGCAGCTTAGAGGGGGCTGGGGATGAAAAACTGTTTTTT. This sequence joins TRBV7-2 and TRBJ1-4, with 7 bases aligning to TRBD1. The CDR3 spans 15 residues. After removal of 1 base from V and 6 bases from J, the junction contained 5 bases not matched to a gene. The germline gives CDR1 SGHTA, CDR2 FQGNSA.

V and J are TRBV5-1 and TRBJ2-5; 10 positions match TRBD1. Germline lookup yields CDR1 SGHRS and CDR2 YFSETQ. CDR3 size: 16 residues. The junction had 7 bases not matched to a gene; V was cut back by 3 bases and J by 2 bases. CDR3 protein: CASSWGDRGWQETQYF. CDR3 coding DNA: TGCGCCAGCAGCTGGGGGGACAGGGGATGGCAAGAGACCCAGTACTTC.

The chain has TRBV19 and TRBJ1-5; the D is unclear. Trimming shortened V by 0 bases and J by 4 bases, and 7 bases separated the two germline ends. This CDR3 is 14 amino acids long. Germline V gives CDR1 LNHDA, CDR2 SQIVND (reference sequence). The CDR3 DNA is TGTGCCAGTAGTATAGATGGAGGGAATCAGCCCCAGCATTTT. Translated: CASSIDGGNQPQHF.

CDR3 in DNA: TGTGCCAGCAGTTTACCCGGGACTAGCGGCAATGAGCAGTTCTTC. It yields the protein CASSLPGTSGNEQFF. V is TRBV28 and J is TRBJ2-1; 11 bases map to TRBD2. This CDR3 region has 15 residues. Germline V gives CDR1 MDHEN, CDR2 SYDVKM. The V gene end was trimmed by 2 bases and the J gene end by 6 bases; junction bases not matched to a gene: 3.

The chain combines TRBV13 with TRBJ2-7; 9 bases are shared with TRBD2. CDR1 PRHDT and CDR2 FYEKMQ come from the germline V gene (reference sequence). V dropped 0 bases and J dropped 1; count of bases not matched to a gene: 4. The CDR3 length is 16 residues. The CDR3 DNA follows: TGTGCCAGCAGCTTAGGACTAGCGGGCGGGTCCTACGAGCAGTACTTC. Translating gives CASSLGLAGGSYEQYF. Full variable domain (remainder filled in from reference TRBV13 and TRBJ2-7): AAGVIQSPRHLIKEKRETATLKCYPIPRHDTVYWYQQGPGQDPQFLISFYEKMQSDKGSIPDRFSAQQFSDYHSELNMSSLELGDSALYFCASSLGLAGGSYEQYFGPGTRLTVT.

V gene TRBV5-1 combines with J gene TRBJ2-3, with 9 bases lining up with TRBD2. CDR3 length: 15 residues. Germline lookup yields CDR1 SGHRS and CDR2 YFSETQ. With V trimmed by 0 bases and J by 4 bases, 3 bases remained unmatched. Written as DNA, the CDR3 is TGCGCCAGCAGCTTGGACCTAGCGGGGCCAGATACGCAGTATTTT. Translating gives CASSLDLAGPDTQYF.

This chain uses TRBV7-2 with TRBJ2-1, with unresolved D. Germline CDR1 SGHTA, CDR2 FQGNSA. Trimming shortened V by 4 bases and J by 6 bases, and 10 bases separated the two germline ends. The CDR3 length is 13 residues. The CDR3 nucleotides are TGTGCCAGCAGCTCTACATCTAGCAATGAGCAGTTCTTC. Protein sequence: CASSSTSSNEQFF. Filled out from reference TRBV7-2 and TRBJ2-1, the complete variable domain reads GAGVSQSPSNKVTEKGKDVELRCDPISGHTALYWYRQSLGQGLEFLIYFQGNSAPDKSGLPSDRFSAERTGGSVSTLTIQRTQQEDSAVYLCASSSTSSNEQFFGPGTRLTVL.

The chain is built from TRBV6-5 and TRBJ2-7, with D possibly being TRBD2 (5 bases). Germline V CDR1 and CDR2: MNHEY, SVGAGI. Between the trimmed V and J ends, which lost 4 bases and 6 bases, there was a span of 10 bases. This CDR3 spans 12 amino acids. The CDR3 region is CASSSDWGEQYF. CDR3 coding DNA: TGTGCCAGCAGTTCGGACTGGGGCGAGCAGTACTTC.

The genes are TRBV5-1 and TRBJ2-5; 12 nucleotides align to TRBD2. The CDR3 spans 18 residues. CDR1 SGHRS and CDR2 YFSETQ come from the germline V gene. J gave up 5 bases and V 1 base, and 12 bases lay outside the gene matches. CDR3 in DNA: TGCGCCAGCAGCTTGTACGGACTAGCGGGATTAGATAAGGAGACCCAGTACTTC. Protein product: CASSLYGLAGLDKETQYF. The variable domain in full, completed from reference TRBV5-1 and TRBJ2-5, reads KAGVTQTPRYLIKTRGQQVTLSCSPISGHRSVSWYQQTPGQGLQFLFEYFSETQRNKGNFPGRFSGRQFSNSRSEMNVSTLELGDSALYLCASSLYGLAGLDKETQYFGPGTRLLVL.

As to this clone: Sequence at one end of the junction differs from germline and may be a read error. The same CDR3 also results from other DNA sequences found in this sample. The J gene is TRBJ2-1, the V gene TRBV18, with 7 bases fitting TRBD1. Germline V gene lookup returns CDR1 KGHSH and CDR2 LQKENI. CDR3 length equals 13 residues. The CDR3 DNA reads TGTGCCAGCTCACCACAGGGGGCGAATGAGCAATTCTTC. Encoded protein: CASSPQGANEQFF.

The chain couples TRBV6-1 to TRBJ2-3; D possibly corresponds to TRBD2 (6 bases). In germline, CDR1 is MNHNS, CDR2 SASEGT. The CDR3 sequence is 16 residues long. V lost 2 bases and J lost 0, with 12 bases in between. DNA for the CDR3: TGTGCCAGCAGTGAAAGGTCTGCGGGGAGCACAGATACGCAGTATTTT. Residues: CASSERSAGSTDTQYF.

The chain links TRBV5-6 to TRBJ1-2, with D unclear. Germline CDR1 is SGHDT and CDR2 is YYEEEE. This CDR3 has 13 residues. The V end was cut by 3 bases, the J end by 4 bases, with 10 bases between. Here the CDR3 DNA reads TGTGCCAGCAGCTCCCGACAAACCTATGGCTACACCTTC. Translating it yields CASSSRQTYGYTF.